The source of this T cell receptor (beta chain) is a study of cytomegalovirus exposure and HLA in healthy donors. The PCR used 60 Vbeta and 13 Jbeta primers. Produced via immunoSEQ multiplex PCR; TCRdb's table is partial and in-frame only. The sample contains roughly 110,000 clones, over 75% of which appear only once. Trimming cost V 3 bases and J 7 bases, with 10 bases left between them. Looked up from germline, CDR1 is WSHSY and CDR2 is SAAADI. The CDR3 totals 14 residues. Study-level results: The likely explanation for a cluster of highly shared sequence variants was sequencing artifact. Listed as cytomegalovirus-associated were 150 or so TCR beta chains. Prior analysis indicated that the majority of TCR beta V segments exhibited productivity approximately 87% or approximately 30% of the time.

With regard to this clone: The antigen is not known.

The chain has TRBV10-2 and TRBJ1-6; D is possibly TRBD1 (5 bases). The specimen was PBMCs. This TCR was sampled from a woman aged 25 to 39 in good health and CMV-seropositive. The CDR3 region is CASSEKGWNSPLHF. CDR3 sequence (DNA): TGCGCCAGCAGTGAAAAGGGGTGGAATTCACCCCTCCACTTT.